Listed below are T cell receptor beta chains from one sample, sequenced in a study of CD8+CD57+ T cells in acquired aplastic anemia. One entry per CDR3 protein results from TCRdb running MiXCR on the reads. The sample has about 180,000 distinct CDR3 sequences; under 55% are singletons. Sequences were obtained from sorted CD4+, CD8+, or CD8+CD57+ T cells (not recorded which) from PBMCs. These TCRs come from a human donor with aplastic anemia. The CDR3 runs from the conserved cysteine through the conserved F or W. D genes are given only for firm matches. A clone size is listed for some rows: how often the clone was seen (once, few, many), or a class if it is expanded.

D gene	clone size	V gene	J gene	CDR3 protein	CDR3 DNA
-	-	TRBV25-1	TRBJ2-7	CASSDLAGTSYEQYF	TGTGCCAGCAGTGACCTCGCTGGGACCTCCTACGAGCAGTACTTC
TRBD1	-	TRBV20-1	TRBJ1-5	CSVRTGGSSNQPQHF	TGCAGTGTCCGGACAGGGGGAAGTAGCAATCAGCCCCAGCATTTT
TRBD1	many	TRBV12-3/TRBV12-4	TRBJ1-2	CASSFQGADGYTF	TGTGCCAGCAGTTTTCAGGGGGCAGATGGCTACACCTTC
TRBD2	many	TRBV7-6	TRBJ2-5	CASSSAIEAGATQETQYF	TGTGCCAGCAGCTCAGCGATAGAAGCGGGGGCCACTCAAGAGACCCAGTACTTC
TRBD1	-	TRBV12-3/TRBV12-4	TRBJ1-5	CASSRTGGWGNQPQHF	TGTGCCAGCAGCAGGACAGGGGGCTGGGGCAATCAGCCCCAGCATTTT
-	many	TRBV4-1	TRBJ1-3	CASSQDRYSGNTIYF	TGCGCCAGCAGCCAAGATAGGTACTCTGGAAACACCATATATTTT
-	many	TRBV11-2	TRBJ1-1	CASSPRGGVNTEAFF	TGTGCCAGCAGCCCCCGGGGAGGGGTGAACACTGAAGCTTTCTTT
-	-	TRBV6-5	TRBJ2-5	CASSSTFRTETQYF	TGTGCCAGCAGTTCTACGTTCAGGACCGAGACCCAGTACTTC
-	-	TRBV7-9	TRBJ2-7	CAIKGWNEQYF	TGTGCCATAAAAGGGTGGAACGAGCAGTACTTC
TRBD1	once	TRBV10-3	TRBJ2-7	CAYLGQGMGEQYF	TGTGCGTATTTGGGACAGGGTATGGGCGAGCAGTACTTC
TRBD1	-	TRBV25-1	TRBJ1-1	CASSKTGTVSNTEDFF	TGTGCCAGCAGCAAGACAGGGACGGTTTCTAACACTGAAGATTTCTTT
-	once	TRBV7-8	TRBJ2-5	CASSLTWSSGETQYF	TGTGCCAGCAGCTTAACGTGGTCCTCAGGGGAGACCCAGTACTTC
TRBD2	many	TRBV5-4	TRBJ2-1	CASSLGLAGGPYWNEQFF	TGTGCCAGCAGCTTGGGACTAGCGGGGGGGCCCTATTGGAATGAGCAGTTCTTC
TRBD1	once	TRBV9	TRBJ2-3	CASSPSGQGALDTQYF	TGTGCCAGCAGTCCCTCGGGACAGGGGGCCCTAGATACGCAGTATTTT
-	-	TRBV19	TRBJ2-7	CASASVYEQYF	TGTGCCAGTGCGTCCGTTTACGAGCAGTACTTC
-	few	TRBV7-7	TRBJ1-6	CASSQVTGSNSPLHF	TGTGCCAGCAGCCAAGTAACAGGGAGCAATTCACCCCTCCACTTT
-	-	TRBV10-3	TRBJ2-2	CAISESPRGGSGELFF	TGTGCCATCAGTGAGTCACCTCGTGGGGGTAGCGGGGAGCTGTTTTTT
-	once	TRBV2	TRBJ1-5	CASSEGARNQPQHF	TGTGCCAGCAGCGAGGGTGCCCGCAATCAGCCCCAGCATTTT
TRBD2	-	TRBV20-1	TRBJ2-3	CSLASGGFTDTQYF	TGCAGTCTGGCTAGCGGGGGGTTCACAGATACGCAGTATTTT
TRBD1	-	TRBV12-3/TRBV12-4	TRBJ2-3	CASGEAGGRTDTQYF	TGTGCCAGCGGGGAAGCAGGGGGCAGGACAGATACGCAGTATTTT
-	-	TRBV7-9	TRBJ1-2	CASSSGQRYGYTF	TGTGCCAGCAGCTCTGGACAGCGATATGGCTACACCTTC
-	once	TRBV24-1	TRBJ2-1	CATSDSARSYNEQFF	TGTGCCACCAGTGATTCAGCGCGCTCCTACAATGAGCAGTTCTTC
TRBD2	-	TRBV19	TRBJ2-1	CATLGLAGSGLGSYNEQFF	TGTGCCACCCTGGGACTAGCGGGTTCTGGTTTAGGGTCCTACAATGAGCAGTTCTTC
TRBD1	few	TRBV6-2/TRBV6-3	TRBJ2-1	CASSYVLTGLTNEQFF	TGTGCCAGCAGTTATGTCCTGACAGGGTTGACGAATGAGCAGTTCTTC
TRBD2	-	TRBV18	TRBJ2-7	CASSPPSSGGMHEQYF	TGTGCCAGCTCACCACCCTCTAGCGGGGGGATGCACGAGCAGTACTTC
TRBD1	few	TRBV20-1	TRBJ1-6	CSAETGTAYNSPLHF	TGCAGTGCTGAAACCGGGACAGCGTATAATTCACCCCTCCACTTT
-	few	TRBV6-9	TRBJ2-7	CAKGDPKTTYEQYF	TGTGCCAAGGGGGACCCCAAAACCACCTACGAGCAGTACTTC
-	-	TRBV29-1	TRBJ2-3	CSVGTAADTQYF	TGCAGCGTAGGGACGGCCGCAGATACGCAGTATTTT
-	many	TRBV6-5	TRBJ2-2	CASSYRGMDGELFF	TGTGCCAGCAGTTACCGGGGGATGGACGGGGAGCTGTTTTTT
-	many	TRBV19	TRBJ1-1	CASSIGGGGITEAFF	TGTGCCAGTAGTATAGGCGGGGGAGGTATCACTGAAGCTTTCTTT
-	many	TRBV20-1	TRBJ1-3	CSARGPASPGNTIYF	TGCAGTGCTAGAGGCCCGGCGTCGCCGGGAAACACCATATATTTT
TRBD2	-	TRBV4-2	TRBJ2-3	CASSGSGMSSYNEQYF	TGTGCCAGCAGCGGTAGCGGGATGAGCTCCTACAATGAGCAGTATTTT
-	-	TRBV20-1	TRBJ1-2	CSASREGLLGGYTF	TGCAGTGCTAGTCGGGAGGGATTGCTCGGTGGCTACACCTTC
-	once	TRBV7-4	TRBJ1-1	CASSFNRVNTEAFF	TGTGCCAGCAGTTTTAACAGGGTTAACACTGAAGCTTTCTTT
-	-	TRBV2	TRBJ1-4	CASSYRVGEKLFF	TGTGCCAGCTCGTACAGGGTGGGAGAAAAACTGTTTTTT
TRBD2	-	TRBV29-1	TRBJ2-1	CSVAGLALNEQFF	TGCAGCGTTGCGGGACTAGCGCTAAATGAGCAGTTCTTC
-	-	TRBV10-1	TRBJ2-7	CASSERWDYEQYF	TGCGCCAGCAGTGAGCGTTGGGACTACGAGCAGTACTTC
TRBD1	-	TRBV29-1	TRBJ2-1	CSLGQGFDYQFF	TGCAGCTTGGGACAGGGGTTCGATTACCAGTTCTTC
-	-	TRBV3-1	TRBJ1-1	CASSRIGSTEAFF	TGTGCCAGCAGCCGAATCGGTAGCACTGAAGCTTTCTTT
-	-	TRBV20-1	TRBJ2-7	CSALGLVGWEQYF	TGCAGTGCCCTGGGGCTAGTAGGTTGGGAGCAGTACTTC
-	many	TRBV20-1	TRBJ1-5	CSASRGASQPQHF	TGCAGTGCTAGTCGGGGGGCGAGTCAGCCCCAGCATTTT
-	many	TRBV4-2	TRBJ2-7	CASSQGGWGEQYF	TGTGCCAGCAGCCAAGGGGGCTGGGGCGAGCAGTACTTC
-	-	TRBV20-1	TRBJ2-7	CSARKDTYEQYF	TGCAGTGCTAGAAAGGACACCTACGAGCAGTACTTC
TRBD1	once	TRBV7-6	TRBJ1-1	CASSLGDREGTEAFF	TGTGCCAGCAGCTTAGGAGACAGGGAAGGCACTGAAGCTTTCTTT
TRBD2	-	TRBV7-2	TRBJ2-1	CASSPTSDEQFF	TGCGCCAGCAGTCCCACTAGCGATGAGCAGTTCTTC
TRBD2	once	TRBV20-1	TRBJ2-1	CSGTSGSASSYNEQFF	TGCAGCGGGACTAGCGGGAGTGCAAGCTCCTACAATGAGCAGTTCTTC
-	many	TRBV7-8	TRBJ1-2	CASSVSINYGYTF	TGTGCCAGCAGCGTATCAATTAACTATGGCTACACCTTC
TRBD1	few	TRBV9	TRBJ1-6	CASSAGTGHNSPLHF	TGTGCCAGCAGCGCCGGGACAGGGCATAATTCACCCCTCCACTTT
-	many	TRBV11-1	TRBJ2-1	CASSLGGGGNEQFF	TGTGCCAGCAGCTTAGGCGGGGGCGGGAATGAGCAGTTCTTC
-	once	TRBV2	TRBJ1-1	CASTLARGWAEAFF	TGTGCCAGCACCTTGGCCAGGGGATGGGCTGAAGCTTTCTTT
-	-	TRBV19	TRBJ1-5	CASSSQGHQPQHF	TGTGCCAGTAGCTCACAGGGCCATCAGCCCCAGCATTTT
TRBD2	few	TRBV7-9	TRBJ2-7	CASSFLAGGSNEQYF	TGTGCCAGCAGCTTCCTAGCGGGGGGCAGTAACGAGCAGTACTTC
-	many	TRBV2	TRBJ2-1	CASMEGLGNEQFF	TGTGCCAGCATGGAGGGGCTGGGGAATGAGCAGTTCTTC
-	many	TRBV6-4	TRBJ2-1	CARSYNEQFF	TGTGCCAGATCCTACAATGAGCAGTTCTTC
TRBD1	-	TRBV6-1	TRBJ2-2	CASKTGGADTGELFF	TGTGCCAGCAAAACAGGGGGCGCGGACACCGGGGAGCTGTTTTTT
TRBD1	many	TRBV20-1	TRBJ1-1	CSATGTGGFRGTEAFF	TGCAGTGCTACCGGGACAGGGGGCTTCCGAGGCACTGAAGCTTTCTTT
-	-	TRBV7-6	TRBJ2-7	CASSLWGDPYEQYF	TGTGCCAGCAGCTTATGGGGGGATCCTTACGAGCAGTACTTC
-	few	TRBV6-1	TRBJ2-5	CASNPRGRGRQETQYF	TGTGCCAGCAACCCCAGGGGGCGCGGGAGACAAGAGACCCAGTACTTC
TRBD2	-	TRBV10-2	TRBJ2-1	CASSDTSGRRNEQFF	TGCGCCAGCAGTGATACTAGCGGGAGAAGGAATGAGCAGTTCTTC